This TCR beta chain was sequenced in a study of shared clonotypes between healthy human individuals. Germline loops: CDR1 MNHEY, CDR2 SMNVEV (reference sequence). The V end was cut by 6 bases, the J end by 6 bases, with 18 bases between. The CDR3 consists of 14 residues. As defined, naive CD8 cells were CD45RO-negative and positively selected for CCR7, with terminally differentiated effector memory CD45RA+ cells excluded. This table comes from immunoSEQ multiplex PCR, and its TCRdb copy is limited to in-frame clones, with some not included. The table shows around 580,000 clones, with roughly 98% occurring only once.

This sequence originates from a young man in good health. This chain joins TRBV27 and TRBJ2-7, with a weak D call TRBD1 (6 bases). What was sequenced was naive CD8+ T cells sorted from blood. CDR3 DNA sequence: TGTGCCAGCAGCCCTCGACAGGTCTCTGGCGAGCAGTACTTC. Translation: CASSPRQVSGEQYF.